The 29 T cell receptor beta chains listed next were all sequenced from one sample in a study of cytomegalovirus exposure and HLA in healthy donors. Vbeta (60) and Jbeta (13) primers were used in the PCR. Some clones are missing from TCRdb's copy, which holds only in-frame ones; the method was immunoSEQ multiplex PCR. The data show roughly 130,000 clones, 60% to 80% seen once. Specimen: PBMCs. These TCRs come from a young man in good health and CMV-seronegative.

This clone was seen more than once but under ten times. V gene TRBV7-8 combines with J gene TRBJ1-2, with D possibly being TRBD1 (5 bases). This CDR3 region has 15 residues. Germline assignment: CDR1 SGHVS and CDR2 FQNEAQ. With 3 bases removed from V and 1 base from J, the gap between germline ends came to 12 bases. The CDR3 DNA follows: TGTGCCAGCAGCTTCTTTACGGGGGTTAACTATGGCTACACCTTC. The encoded protein is CASSFFTGVNYGYTF. The full variable domain, its missing parts supplied by reference TRBV7-8 and TRBJ1-2, is GAGVSQSPRYKVAKRGQDVALRCDPISGHVSLFWYQQALGQGPEFLTYFQNEAQLDKSGLPSDRFFAERPEGSVSTLKIQRTQQEDSAVYLCASSFFTGVNYGYTFGSGTRLTVV.

The chain employs TRBV9 and TRBJ2-7, with D maybe TRBD1 (6 bases). This CDR3 has 16 residues. V lost 9 bases, J lost 7 bases, and 29 bases lay in between. The germline gives CDR1 SGDLS, CDR2 YYNGEE. The CDR3 bases are TGTGCCATCGGCCCCCCGACAGGAACCTTGTTAGATGAGCAGTACTTC. This codes for CAIGPPTGTLLDEQYF.

The V gene is TRBV5-6, the J gene TRBJ1-1; D ambiguous. Germline V gene lookup returns CDR1 SGHDT and CDR2 YYEEEE. This CDR3 comprises 14 residues. V gave up 0 bases and J gave up 4 bases, with 10 bases separating them. Written as DNA, the CDR3 is TGTGCCAGCAGCTTGGCCTCGGCAGGCACTGAAGCTTTCTTT. Translated, it gives CASSLASAGTEAFF.

The chain carries TRBV6-1 and TRBJ1-2, with a tentative D call TRBD1 (5 bases). Trimming took 10 bases from V and 3 from J, leaving 12 bases between them. CDR3 length: 12 residues. The germline gives CDR1 MNHNS, CDR2 SASEGT. The CDR3 DNA sequence: TGTGCCACATCGCGGGGGGACTATGGCTACACCTTC. It specifies CATSRGDYGYTF.

This clone was seen more than once but under ten times. The rearrangement links TRBV4-3 to TRBJ1-6; no definite D call. The CDR3 totals 17 residues. The V gene lost 1 base and the J gene lost 7 bases, with 17 bases spanning the gap. Germline loops: CDR1 LGHNA, CDR2 YSLEER. Here the CDR3 DNA reads TGCGCCAGCAGCCAAGTGCCTGTCGGACGGGGAAATTCACCCCTCCACTTT. This codes for CASSQVPVGRGNSPLHF.

The chain links TRBV9 to TRBJ1-5, with D perhaps matching TRBD1 (5 bases). This CDR3 region has 14 residues. The V gene's germline CDR1 is SGDLS and CDR2 YYNGEE. Trimming shortened V by 3 bases and J by 0 bases, and 7 bases separated the two germline ends. The DNA of the CDR3 is TGTGCCAGCAGCGCCGACAGTAGCAATCAGCCCCAGCATTTT. This encodes CASSADSSNQPQHF.

In its sample, this clone was seen many times. CDR3: CASSEYGSEQFF. In DNA, the CDR3 is TGTGCCAGCAGTGAATACGGGAGTGAGCAGTTCTTC. V and J are TRBV2 and TRBJ2-1, with D perhaps TRBD2 (6 bases). The CDR3 spans 12 residues. The V end was cut by 2 bases, the J end by 9 bases, with 8 bases between. CDR1 SNHLY and CDR2 FYNNEI come from the germline V gene. The full variable domain, completed using reference TRBV2 and TRBJ2-1, is EPEVTQTPSHQVTQMGQEVILRCVPISNHLYFYWYRQILGQKVEFLVSFYNNEISEKSEIFDDQFSVERPDGSNFTLKIRSTKLEDSAMYFCASSEYGSEQFFGPGTRLTVL.

The chain joins TRBV4-3 to TRBJ2-1; maybe TRBD2 (6 bases). The CDR3 is made up of 18 amino acids. The germline V gene has CDR1 LGHNA and CDR2 YSLEER. V dropped 1 base and J dropped 0 bases, with 16 bases sitting between them. Here the CDR3 reads CASSQGWEARTSYNEQFF. CDR3 nucleotide sequence: TGCGCCAGCAGCCAAGGGTGGGAGGCCAGAACCTCCTACAATGAGCAGTTCTTC.

The chain links TRBV7-9 to TRBJ2-5, with a possible D match to TRBD1 (5 bases). This CDR3 is built from 11 residues. V was cut by 5 bases and J by 11 bases, with 12 bases left in between. Germline V gene data show CDR1 as SEHNR and CDR2 as FQNEAQ (reference sequence). The DNA of the CDR3 is TGTGCCAGCAGCCAAGGGGCAGAGCAGTACTTC. Its translation is CASSQGAEQYF.

This sequence joins TRBV9 and TRBJ2-7; 9 nucleotides match TRBD1. The germline gives CDR1 SGDLS, CDR2 YYNGEE. The trim removed 3 bases at V and 6 bases at J, leaving 10 bases unmatched. CDR3 size: 15 residues. CDR3 sequence (DNA): TGTGCCAGCAGCGCCTCCGGGACAGGGTACCCCGAGCAGTACTTC. Its protein product is CASSASGTGYPEQYF.

The V call is TRBV5-6, the J call TRBJ1-3, with D maybe TRBD1 (5 bases). The length of the CDR3 is 15 residues. Per germline, CDR1 SGHDT and CDR2 YYEEEE. Trimming shortened V by 3 bases and J by 4 bases, and 14 bases separated the two germline ends. The DNA for the CDR3 is TGTGCCAGCAGCTCTGGTTCGGGGGTCGGAAACACCATATATTTT. This codes for CASSSGSGVGNTIYF.

This clone was picked up one time. J is TRBJ1-6 and V is TRBV27; the match to TRBD1 covers 8 bases. After removal of 5 bases from V and 0 bases from J, the junction contained 15 bases not matched to a gene. The germline CDR1 and CDR2 sequences are MNHEY and SMNVEV (reference sequence). This CDR3 has 20 amino acids. CDR3 region: CASSPQTGAPRSSYNSPLHF. In nucleotides, the CDR3 is TGTGCCAGCAGTCCGCAGACAGGGGCCCCTAGGAGCTCCTATAATTCACCCCTCCACTTT.

The rearrangement links TRBV7-8 to TRBJ1-5; possibly TRBD1 for D (5 bases). V was cut by 2 bases and J by 5 bases, with 7 bases left in between. CDR1 and CDR2 from the germline V gene are SGHVS and FQNEAQ. The CDR3 consists of 13 residues. This CDR3 reads CASSLIQDQPQHF. The CDR3 DNA sequence: TGTGCCAGCAGCTTAATACAGGATCAGCCCCAGCATTTT.

The chain joins TRBV4-3 to TRBJ2-5; unclear D gene. This CDR3 comprises 13 residues. Trimming pared 0 bases from V and 5 bases from J, leaving 7 bases between. Per germline, CDR1 LGHNA and CDR2 YSLEER. This CDR3 is CASSQDNVETQYF. The CDR3 DNA reads as TGCGCCAGCAGCCAAGATAATGTGGAGACCCAGTACTTC.

This chain links TRBV27 with TRBJ1-4; D uncertain. The CDR3 spans 13 residues. The germline gives CDR1 MNHEY, CDR2 SMNVEV (reference sequence). Trimming removed 6 bases from V and 8 bases from J, with 13 bases in between. In DNA form, the CDR3 reads TGTGCCAGCAGGGATTCAGGAGGGGAAAAACTGTTTTTT. Protein sequence: CASRDSGGEKLFF. Based on the CDR3 plus reference TRBV27 and TRBJ1-4, the full variable domain is EAQVTQNPRYLITVTGKKLTVTCSQNMNHEYMSWYRQDPGLGLRQIYYSMNVEVTDKGDVPEGYKVSRKEKRNFPLILESPSPNQTSLYFCASRDSGGEKLFFGSGTQLSVL.

V usage is TRBV11-2 and J usage is TRBJ1-4, with 9 bases fitting TRBD1. The CDR3 runs 14 residues. Germline V lookup: CDR1 SGHAT, CDR2 FQNNGV. V was pared by 3 bases and J by 7 bases, with 3 bases of the junction left unmatched. CDR3 protein: CASSLDRGGEKLFF. CDR3 coding DNA: TGTGCCAGCAGCTTGGACAGGGGTGGTGAAAAACTGTTTTTT.

This rearrangement joins TRBV5-1 to TRBJ2-5, with 7 bases lining up with TRBD1. The CDR3 runs 13 residues. V was clipped by 4 bases and J by 5 bases; unmatched bases: 5. CDR1 SGHRS and CDR2 YFSETQ come from the germline V gene. CDR3 sequence reads: CASSTYRGETQYF. The CDR3 DNA reads as TGCGCCAGCAGCACCTACAGGGGTGAGACCCAGTACTTC.

As regards this clone: In the same sample, other DNA sequences code for this CDR3. V is TRBV5-1 and J is TRBJ1-2; D remains ambiguous. V was cut by 1 base and J by 3 bases, with 7 bases left in between. The CDR3 has 13 amino acids. Looked up from germline, CDR1 is SGHRS and CDR2 is YFSETQ. CDR3 protein: CASSLREDYGYTF. The CDR3 region has the DNA TGCGCCAGCAGCTTGAGGGAGGACTATGGCTACACCTTC.

The chain carries TRBV5-6 and TRBJ1-2; no reliable D call. CDR3 size: 11 residues. With 2 bases removed from V and 6 bases from J, the gap between germline ends came to 5 bases. CDR1 is SGHDT, CDR2 YYEEEE, per germline. The CDR3 spells CASSFTHGYTF. CDR3 DNA: TGTGCCAGCAGCTTTACACATGGCTACACCTTC.

The genes are TRBV7-9 and TRBJ2-1; 8 bases are a match to TRBD1. This CDR3 has 14 amino acids. The ends lost 5 bases at V and 7 bases at J; junction bases unmatched: 7. Germline-derived CDR1 and CDR2 are SEHNR and FQNEAQ (reference sequence). CDR3 protein: CASSGQGKMNEQFF. The CDR3 nucleotides are TGTGCCAGCAGCGGACAGGGAAAAATGAATGAGCAGTTCTTC.

The V gene is TRBV6-5, the J gene TRBJ1-6, with TRBD1 as a possible D gene (5 bases). Germline loops: CDR1 MNHEY, CDR2 SVGAGI. The CDR3 contains 13 residues. Trimming removed 8 bases from V and 7 bases from J, with 12 bases in between. CDR3 residues: CASGGTPNSPLHF. CDR3 in DNA: TGTGCCAGCGGGGGGACTCCCAATTCACCCCTCCACTTT.

V usage is TRBV4-2 and J usage is TRBJ2-1; TRBD2 matches 13 bases. Germline V lookup: CDR1 LGHNA, CDR2 YNFKEQ. CDR3 length: 17 amino acids. V lost 0 bases to trimming and J lost 6 bases; unmatched junction nucleotides: 5. The chain's CDR3 is CASSQEERLAGGNEQFF. The CDR3 bases are TGTGCCAGCAGCCAAGAGGAGAGACTAGCGGGGGGCAATGAGCAGTTCTTC.

The chain couples TRBV15 to TRBJ2-1, with a possible D match to TRBD1 (5 bases). Germline CDR1 LNHNV, CDR2 YYDKDF (reference sequence). This CDR3 has 15 residues. V dropped 0 bases and J dropped 7 bases, with 13 bases sitting between them. CDR3 sequence reads: CATSRDRAGYNEQFF. The DNA for the CDR3 is TGTGCCACCAGCAGAGATAGGGCAGGGTATAATGAGCAGTTCTTC.

This clone was seen a handful of times. V is TRBV5-6 and J is TRBJ1-5, with a tentative D call TRBD1 (6 bases). Germline CDR1 is SGHDT and CDR2 is YYEEEE. The CDR3 sequence is 16 residues long. Trimming cost V 3 bases and J 0 bases, with 13 bases left between them. The DNA for the CDR3 is TGTGCCAGCAGCTCGGGGGGGGCGTATAGCAATCAGCCCCAGCATTTT. Its translation: CASSSGGAYSNQPQHF.

This sequence joins TRBV6-1 and TRBJ1-1; D is possibly TRBD1 (5 bases). The length of the CDR3 is 13 residues. The germline gives CDR1 MNHNS, CDR2 SASEGT. Between the trimmed V and J ends, which lost 7 bases and 3 bases, there was a span of 12 bases. CDR3 nucleotides: TGTGCCAGCAACCAGGGAAGGTACACTGAAGCTTTCTTT. Translation gives CASNQGRYTEAFF.

This clone was counted between two and nine times. The CDR3: CASSQGGGRGSTDTQYF. The CDR3 DNA sequence: TGCGCCAGCAGCCAAGGAGGGGGCCGGGGGAGCACAGATACGCAGTATTTT. The chain recombines TRBV4-3 with TRBJ2-3; TRBD1 is a possible D gene (7 bases). The V end was cut by 1 base, the J end by 0 bases, with 14 bases between. Germline V gives CDR1 LGHNA, CDR2 YSLEER. The length of the CDR3 is 17 residues.

The chain joins TRBV5-1 to TRBJ1-1; D is unresolved. Germline-derived CDR1 and CDR2 are SGHRS and YFSETQ. Trimming left V 4 bases short and J 7 bases short, with 17 bases between. The length of the CDR3 is 14 residues. CDR3 sequence (DNA): TGCGCCAGCAGCCCAGACATTAATCAAGTTGAAGCTTTCTTT. Protein sequence: CASSPDINQVEAFF.

The rearrangement joins TRBV9 to TRBJ2-2; 10 nucleotides agree with TRBD2. The germline CDR1 and CDR2 sequences are SGDLS and YYNGEE. The ends lost 4 bases at V and 4 bases at J; junction bases unmatched: 7. This CDR3 is 16 amino acids long. CDR3 coding DNA: TGTGCCAGCAGCAAGCTAGCGGGGGCCTCCACCGGGGAGCTGTTTTTT. Protein sequence: CASSKLAGASTGELFF.

The chain uses TRBV11-1 and TRBJ2-1; the D gene is possibly TRBD1 (5 bases). The CDR3 runs 17 residues. Germline assignment: CDR1 SGHAT and CDR2 FQDESV (reference sequence). Trimming took off 2 bases at V and 8 bases at J, with 22 bases between the two ends. DNA for the CDR3: TGTGCCAGCAGCTTATTACTTGGGGCTCAGCGAGTCGATGAGCAGTTCTTC. Its translation: CASSLLLGAQRVDEQFF.